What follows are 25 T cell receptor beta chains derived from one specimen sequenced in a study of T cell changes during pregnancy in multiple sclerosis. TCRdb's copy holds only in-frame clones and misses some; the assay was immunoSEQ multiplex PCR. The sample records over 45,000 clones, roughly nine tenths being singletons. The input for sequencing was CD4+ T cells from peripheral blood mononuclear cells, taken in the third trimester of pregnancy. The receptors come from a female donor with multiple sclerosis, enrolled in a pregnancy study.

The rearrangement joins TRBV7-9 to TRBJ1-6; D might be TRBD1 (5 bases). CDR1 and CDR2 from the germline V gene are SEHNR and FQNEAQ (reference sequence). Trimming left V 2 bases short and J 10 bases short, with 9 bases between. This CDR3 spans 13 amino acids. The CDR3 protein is CASSLTGTSPLHF. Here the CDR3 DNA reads TGTGCCAGCAGCTTAACAGGTACCTCACCCCTCCACTTT.

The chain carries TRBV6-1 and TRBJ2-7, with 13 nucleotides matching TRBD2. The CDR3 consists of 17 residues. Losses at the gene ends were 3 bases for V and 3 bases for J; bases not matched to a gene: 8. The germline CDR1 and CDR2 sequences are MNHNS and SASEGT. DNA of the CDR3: TGTGCCAGCAGTGACCTACCGGGACTAGCGGGACGCTACGAGCAGTACTTC. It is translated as CASSDLPGLAGRYEQYF.

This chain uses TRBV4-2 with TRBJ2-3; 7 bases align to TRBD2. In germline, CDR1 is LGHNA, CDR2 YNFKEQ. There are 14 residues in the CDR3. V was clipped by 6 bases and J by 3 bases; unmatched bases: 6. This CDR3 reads CASSQERGTDTQYF. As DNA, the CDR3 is TGTGCCAGCAGTCAGGAGCGGGGAACAGATACGCAGTATTTT.

The CDR3 DNA reads TGTGCCACCCGACGACTAGCGGGAGATCTGGGCAATGAGCAGTTCTTC. Its translation: CATRRLAGDLGNEQFF. The chain employs TRBV10-3 and TRBJ2-1, with TRBD2 identical over 12 bases. Germline V gives CDR1 ENHRY, CDR2 SYGVKD. V shed 10 bases and J 6 bases; nucleotides not matched to a gene: 13. The length of the CDR3 is 16 residues.

As DNA, the CDR3 is TGTGCCAGCAGCCCCGTAAGAGGTCGGAACAATGAGCAGTTCTTC. Translation gives CASSPVRGRNNEQFF. V usage is TRBV11-2 and J usage is TRBJ2-1; D remains unclear. Per germline, CDR1 SGHAT and CDR2 FQNNGV. The CDR3 has 15 amino acids. Trimming took off 5 bases at V and 5 bases at J, with 16 bases between the two ends.

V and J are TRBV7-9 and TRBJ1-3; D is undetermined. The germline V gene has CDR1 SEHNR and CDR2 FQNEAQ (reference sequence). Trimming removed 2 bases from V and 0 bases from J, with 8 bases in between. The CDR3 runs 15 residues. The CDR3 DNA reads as TGTGCCAGCAGCTTAACGCGCGTCTCTGGAAACACCATATATTTT. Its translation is CASSLTRVSGNTIYF.

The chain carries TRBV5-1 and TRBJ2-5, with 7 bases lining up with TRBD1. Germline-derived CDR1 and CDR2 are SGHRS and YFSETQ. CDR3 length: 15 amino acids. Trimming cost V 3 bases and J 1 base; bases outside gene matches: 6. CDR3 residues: CASSSQTGPQETQYF. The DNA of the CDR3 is TGCGCCAGCAGCTCCCAGACAGGGCCCCAAGAGACCCAGTACTTC.

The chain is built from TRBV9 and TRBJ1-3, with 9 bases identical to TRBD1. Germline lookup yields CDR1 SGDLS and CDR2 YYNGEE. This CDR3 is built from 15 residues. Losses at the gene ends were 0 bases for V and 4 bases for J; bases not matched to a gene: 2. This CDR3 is CASSVDRGRGNTIYF. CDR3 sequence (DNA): TGTGCCAGCAGCGTAGACAGGGGGCGAGGAAACACCATATATTTT.

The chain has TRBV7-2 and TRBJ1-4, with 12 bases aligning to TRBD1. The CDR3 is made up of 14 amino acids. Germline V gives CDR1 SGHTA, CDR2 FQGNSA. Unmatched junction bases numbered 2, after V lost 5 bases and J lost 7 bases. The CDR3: CASSGDRGLEKLFF. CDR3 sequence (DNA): TGTGCCAGCAGCGGGGACAGGGGGCTTGAAAAACTGTTTTTT.

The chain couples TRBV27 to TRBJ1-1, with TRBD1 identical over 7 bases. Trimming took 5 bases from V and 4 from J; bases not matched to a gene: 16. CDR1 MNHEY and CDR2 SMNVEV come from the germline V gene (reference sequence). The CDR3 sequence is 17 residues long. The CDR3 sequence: CASSKTGTLILPTEAFF. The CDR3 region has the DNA TGTGCCAGCAGTAAGACAGGGACCCTAATACTGCCCACTGAAGCTTTCTTT.

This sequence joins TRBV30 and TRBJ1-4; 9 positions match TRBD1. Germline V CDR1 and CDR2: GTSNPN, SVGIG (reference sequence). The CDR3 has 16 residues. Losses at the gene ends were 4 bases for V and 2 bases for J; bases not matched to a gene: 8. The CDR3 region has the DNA TGTGCCTGGACCTATTGGGGGACAGGGACTAATGAAAAACTGTTTTTT. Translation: CAWTYWGTGTNEKLFF.

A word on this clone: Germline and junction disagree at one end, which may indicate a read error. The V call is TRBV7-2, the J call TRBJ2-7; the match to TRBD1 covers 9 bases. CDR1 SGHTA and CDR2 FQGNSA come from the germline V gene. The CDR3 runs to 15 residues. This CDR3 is CASSLGGLRTGDLHF. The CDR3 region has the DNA TGTGCCAGCAGCTTAGGGGGACTGCGGACAGGGGATTTGCACTTC. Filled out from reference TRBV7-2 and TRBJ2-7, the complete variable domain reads GAGVSQSPSNKVTEKGKDVELRCDPISGHTALYWYRQSLGQGLEFLIYFQGNSAPDKSGLPSDRFSAERTGGSVSTLTIQRTQQEDSAVYLCASSLGGLRTGDLHFGPGTRLTVT.

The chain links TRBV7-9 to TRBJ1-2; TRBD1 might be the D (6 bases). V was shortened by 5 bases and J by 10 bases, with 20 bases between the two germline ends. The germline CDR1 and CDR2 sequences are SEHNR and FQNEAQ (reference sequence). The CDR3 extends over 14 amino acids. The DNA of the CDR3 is TGTGCCAGCAGCCGCGGGGGCGGAGGGGGTTACTACACCTTC. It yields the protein CASSRGGGGGYYTF.

DNA of the CDR3: TGTGCCAGCAGCTTGAACAGGGAAGCTTTCTTT. Amino acids: CASSLNREAFF. This sequence joins TRBV5-6 and TRBJ1-1; a possible D gene is TRBD1 (5 bases). This CDR3 spans 11 amino acids. Trimming shortened V by 1 base and J by 8 bases, and 6 bases separated the two germline ends. The germline gives CDR1 SGHDT, CDR2 YYEEEE.

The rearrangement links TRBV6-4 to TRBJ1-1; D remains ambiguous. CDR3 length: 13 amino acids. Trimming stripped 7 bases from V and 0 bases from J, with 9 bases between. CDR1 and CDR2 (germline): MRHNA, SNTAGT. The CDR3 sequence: CASKSEMNTEAFF. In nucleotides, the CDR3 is TGTGCCAGCAAATCTGAGATGAACACTGAAGCTTTCTTT.

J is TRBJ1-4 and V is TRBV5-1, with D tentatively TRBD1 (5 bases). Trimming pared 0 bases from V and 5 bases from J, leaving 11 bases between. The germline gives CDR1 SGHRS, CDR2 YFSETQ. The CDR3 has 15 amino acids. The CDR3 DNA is TGCGCCAGCAGCTTGGTACCGGGGGAAAATGAAAAACTGTTTTTT. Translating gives CASSLVPGENEKLFF.

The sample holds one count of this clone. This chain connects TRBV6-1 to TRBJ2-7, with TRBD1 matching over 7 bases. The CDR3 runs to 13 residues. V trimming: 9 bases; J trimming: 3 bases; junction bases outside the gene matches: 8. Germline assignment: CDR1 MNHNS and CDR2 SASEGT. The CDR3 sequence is CASDRDRLYEQYF. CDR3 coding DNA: TGTGCCAGTGACCGGGACAGACTCTACGAGCAGTACTTC.

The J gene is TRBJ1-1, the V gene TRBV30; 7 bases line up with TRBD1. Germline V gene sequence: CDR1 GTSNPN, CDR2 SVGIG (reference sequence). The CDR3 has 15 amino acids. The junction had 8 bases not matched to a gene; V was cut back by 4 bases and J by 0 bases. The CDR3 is CAWTTPTGLNTEAFF. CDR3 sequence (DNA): TGTGCCTGGACTACACCGACAGGGCTGAACACTGAAGCTTTCTTT.

The CDR3 sequence: CASSYSSGWYEQYF. CDR3 in DNA: TGTGCCAGCAGTTACTCGTCCGGGTGGTACGAGCAGTACTTC. The rearrangement joins TRBV6-5 to TRBJ2-7; D unresolved. This CDR3 is 14 amino acids long. The germline V gene encodes CDR1 MNHEY and CDR2 SVGAGI. The germline V and J ends were trimmed by 0 bases and 4 bases, with 10 bases remaining between them.

The DNA for the CDR3 is TGTGCCAGCAGCCCGCGGACTTCACCAACTGAGCAGTTCTTC. As protein: CASSPRTSPTEQFF. This chain joins TRBV4-2 and TRBJ2-1, with D possibly being TRBD2 (5 bases). Germline lookup yields CDR1 LGHNA and CDR2 YNFKEQ. The CDR3 spans 14 residues. V dropped 4 bases and J dropped 9 bases, with 16 bases sitting between them.

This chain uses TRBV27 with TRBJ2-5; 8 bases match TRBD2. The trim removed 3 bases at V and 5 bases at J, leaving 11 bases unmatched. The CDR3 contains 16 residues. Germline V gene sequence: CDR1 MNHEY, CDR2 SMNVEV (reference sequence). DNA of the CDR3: TGTGCCAGCAGTTTTTCCCTAGCGGGTACCCAGGAGACCCAGTACTTC. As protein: CASSFSLAGTQETQYF.

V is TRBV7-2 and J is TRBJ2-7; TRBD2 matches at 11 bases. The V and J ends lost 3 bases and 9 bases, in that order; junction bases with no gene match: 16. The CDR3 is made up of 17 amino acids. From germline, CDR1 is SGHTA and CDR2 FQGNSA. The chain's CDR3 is CASSFGLAGVTNGAQYF. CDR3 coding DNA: TGTGCCAGCAGCTTCGGACTAGCGGGTGTCACGAACGGGGCGCAGTACTTC.

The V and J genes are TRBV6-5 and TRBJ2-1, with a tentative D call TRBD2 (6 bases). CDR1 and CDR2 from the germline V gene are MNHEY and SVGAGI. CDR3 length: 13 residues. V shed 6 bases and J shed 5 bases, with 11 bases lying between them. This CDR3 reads CASREERDNEQFF. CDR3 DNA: TGTGCCAGCAGGGAGGAGCGGGACAATGAGCAGTTCTTC.

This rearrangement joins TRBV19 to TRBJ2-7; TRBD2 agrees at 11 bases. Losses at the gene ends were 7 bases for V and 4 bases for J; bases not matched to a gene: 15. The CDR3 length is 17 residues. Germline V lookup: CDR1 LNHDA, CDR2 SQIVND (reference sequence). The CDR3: CASTDSPLTSGGYEQYF. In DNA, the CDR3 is TGTGCCAGTACGGATAGTCCCCTAACTAGCGGGGGATACGAGCAGTACTTC.

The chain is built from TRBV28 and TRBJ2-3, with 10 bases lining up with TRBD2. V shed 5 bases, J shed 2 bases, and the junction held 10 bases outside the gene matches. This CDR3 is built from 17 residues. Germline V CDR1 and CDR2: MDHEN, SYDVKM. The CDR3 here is CASSTPLGLADTDTQYF. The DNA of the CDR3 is TGTGCCAGCAGTACTCCCCTCGGACTAGCGGACACAGATACGCAGTATTTT.